This entry is about one T cell receptor (beta chain). The data belong to a study of blood T cell repertoires in COVID-19. Study context: Sites in the United States, Italy and Spain provided acute and convalescent COVID-19 samples. T cells, B-cell-depleted T cells, or PBMCs provided the cDNA or gDNA that served as material.

Germline V CDR1 and CDR2: SGHRS, YFSETQ. The CDR3 covers 14 residues. Trimming took 1 base from V and 5 from J; bases not matched to a gene: 5. Original methodology: Reference gene primer amplification yielded estimated nucleated cell counts. Libraries were prepared by immunoSEQ multiplex PCR; TCRdb keeps only in-frame clonotypes and omits some of them. Clonal size and the V and J genes are those of that table, whereas D and trimming came from the DNA. The sample holds approximately 240,000 clones, more than 65% seen once. Sequences were obtained from peripheral blood. This TCR derives from a woman aged 25 to 39 who had recovered from COVID-19. V gene TRBV5-1 combines with J gene TRBJ2-5; TRBD2 agrees at 7 bases. The CDR3 coding sequence is TGCGCCAGCAGCTTGAGTGGGACTACGGAGACCCAGTACTTC. This translates into CASSLSGTTETQYF.